These 3 T cell receptor beta chains came from one sample sequenced in a study of CD8 T cells in Susac syndrome. An input of roughly 0.5 to 1 ug of RNA was subjected to reverse transcription using random hexamers. TCRdb re-derived calls from the immunoSEQ multiplex PCR reads in MiXCR, one entry per CDR3 protein. The repertoire holds about 180,000 distinct CDR3 sequences, with roughly 96% as singletons. Sequencing input: CD8+ T cells from PBMCs. Source of these receptors: a human donor with multiple sclerosis.

This clonotype was found a few times. The rearrangement joins TRBV28 to TRBJ2-2; D perhaps matches TRBD1 (5 bases). The length of the CDR3 is 13 residues. V was trimmed by 2 bases and J by 5 bases, leaving 6 bases between them. Germline V gene lookup returns CDR1 MDHEN and CDR2 SYDVKM. In DNA form, the CDR3 reads TGTGCCAGCAGTTTAGGGGCGACCGGGGAGCTGTTTTTT. It is translated as CASSLGATGELFF.

The chain is built from TRBV14 and TRBJ2-3, with no clear D. V lost 1 base and J lost 0, with 11 bases in between. This CDR3 is 16 amino acids long. Germline V lookup: CDR1 SGHDN, CDR2 FVKESK. DNA for the CDR3: TGTGCCAGCAGCCAAGTGGGTGGTTATAGCACAGATACGCAGTATTTT. It translates to CASSQVGGYSTDTQYF.

The chain links TRBV29-1 to TRBJ1-1, with D hard to call. Per the germline V gene, CDR1 is SQVTM and CDR2 is ANQGSEA. Trimming took 2 bases from V and 8 from J, leaving 6 bases between them. This CDR3 region has 10 residues. CDR3 sequence reads: CSVELGEAFF. Written as DNA, the CDR3 is TGCAGCGTTGAACTGGGAGAAGCTTTCTTT.